A selection of T cell receptor beta chains follows, all from one sample in a study of T cell responses to AZD1222 COVID-19 vaccine. Only in-frame clones appear in the TCRdb table, and some are missing; sequencing was by immunoSEQ multiplex PCR. The table includes 95,000 to 130,000 clones, approximately 86% detected once. The sample in question was peripheral blood, obtained on day 0 of AZD1222 vaccination. Source of these receptors: an adult in good health. Both conserved end residues are part of each CDR3. The order of the fields is V gene, J gene, clone size, CDR3 length, D gene, CDR3 DNA, CDR3 protein. The D gene is left open where the match is weak. Size is stated for part of the rows, as once, few or many counts, or as a class when the clone is expanded.

>TRBV6-5|TRBJ2-1|-|14|TRBD2
TGTGCCACCCTCACCGGGACTAGCTATGATGAGCAGTTCTTC
CATLTGTSYDEQFF
>TRBV5-1|TRBJ1-2|once|14|-
TGCGCCAGCAGCTTGGGACAGGCTAACTATGGCTACACCTTC
CASSLGQANYGYTF
>TRBV6-5|TRBJ1-2|-|12|-
TGTGCCAGCAGTTACGATAACTATGGCTACACCTTC
CASSYDNYGYTF
>TRBV21-1|TRBJ2-1|-|18|-
TGTGCCAGCAGCAAAGTGTGCCCTGCTAGCGGCCCCTACAATGAGCAGTTCTTC
CASSKVCPASGPYNEQFF
>TRBV25-1|TRBJ2-7|-|16|-
TGTGCCAGCTCGACCGGGGGCCTACTTTCCTCCTACGAGCAGTACTTC
CASSTGGLLSSYEQYF
>TRBV6-5|TRBJ2-3|once|13|-
TGTGCCAGCAGGGGTCAGGGCCACGATACGCAGTATTTT
CASRGQGHDTQYF
>TRBV25-1|TRBJ1-2|few|15|-
TGTGCCAGCAGTGAATCTTTATGGGGGGACGATGGCTACACCTTC
CASSESLWGDDGYTF
>TRBV4-2|TRBJ1-3|-|17|-
TGTGCCAGCAGCCCAGAGGGGGTTCTCTCCTCTGGAAACACCATATATTTT
CASSPEGVLSSGNTIYF
>TRBV5-4|TRBJ1-6|-|14|-
TGTGCCAGCGGCGGACAGAACTATAATTCACCCCTCCACTTT
CASGGQNYNSPLHF
>TRBV28|TRBJ2-2|-|11|-
TGTGCCAGCAGTTTAACCGGGGAGCTGTTTTTT
CASSLTGELFF
>TRBV5-6|TRBJ2-2|-|18|TRBD2
TGTGCCAGCAGCCTCCCGGGACTAGCGGGGGGAAGGACCGGGGAGCTGTTTTTT
CASSLPGLAGGRTGELFF
>TRBV27|TRBJ1-1|-|13|-
TGTGCCAGCAGTAGCAGGATGAACACTGAAGCTTTCTTT
CASSSRMNTEAFF
>TRBV19|TRBJ1-5|once|15|-
TGTGCCAGTAGTAAAGAACGGGGAGTAGATCAGCCCCAGCATTTT
CASSKERGVDQPQHF
>TRBV30|TRBJ2-2|-|14|-
TGTGCCTGGAGTGGGACTCTTTACACCGGGGAGCTGTTTTTT
CAWSGTLYTGELFF
>TRBV29-1|TRBJ2-2|-|15|TRBD2
TGCAGCGTCCGACTAGCGGCTAAAAACACCGGGGAGCTGTTTTTT
CSVRLAAKNTGELFF
>TRBV12-3/TRBV12-4|TRBJ1-2|-|13|-
TGTGCCAGCAGTAGCGACATGGGGGGTGGCTACACCTTC
CASSSDMGGGYTF
>TRBV24-1|TRBJ2-5|once|14|TRBD2
TGTGCCACCAGCTCTAGCGGGAGTGGGGAGACCCAGTACTTC
CATSSSGSGETQYF
>TRBV11-2|TRBJ1-2|-|14|-
TGTGCCAGCAGCATCCTTGCCGGCCCCTATGGCTACACCTTC
CASSILAGPYGYTF
>TRBV25-1|TRBJ1-3|-|14|-
TGTGCCAGCAGTGAGGGCAGCTCTGGAAACACCATATATTTT
CASSEGSSGNTIYF
>TRBV7-2|TRBJ1-1|-|15|-
TGTGCCAGCATCCCTGGTTCCCCTCCTCCGGCGGAGGCTTTCTTT
CASIPGSPPPAEAFF
>TRBV5-1|TRBJ1-1|-|12|-
TGCGCCAGCAGATCAGTTCACGCTGAAGCTTTCTTT
CASRSVHAEAFF
>TRBV5-1|TRBJ2-7|-|16|TRBD1
TGCGCCAGCAGCTTGGGGGGGACAGGGAGCTCCTACGAGCAGTACTTC
CASSLGGTGSSYEQYF
>TRBV12-3/TRBV12-4|TRBJ1-1|-|12|-
TGTGCCAGCACCAACAGGCGGGTATCGGTTTTCTTT
CASTNRRVSVFF
>TRBV12-3/TRBV12-4|TRBJ1-1|-|12|-
TGTGCCAGCCGGGGGGTGGGGACTGAAGCTTTCTTT
CASRGVGTEAFF
>TRBV27|TRBJ1-4|once|16|-
TGTGCCAGCAGTTTAGGTTCCAGTGCAACTAATGAAAAACTGTTTTTT
CASSLGSSATNEKLFF
>TRBV7-8|TRBJ2-3|-|12|-
TGTGCCAGCAGCCCAGCCAGAGATACGCAGTATTTT
CASSPARDTQYF
>TRBV5-1|TRBJ1-2|-|12|-
TGCGCCAGCAGCTCGACAGAATATGGCTACACCTTC
CASSSTEYGYTF
>TRBV5-1|TRBJ1-4|once|15|-
TGCGCCAGCAGCCTATCCTCAGGGGTGGGTGAAAAACTGTTTTTT
CASSLSSGVGEKLFF
>TRBV7-9|TRBJ2-3|-|16|TRBD2
TGTGCCAGCAGCTTCCTCAGTGGGAGGGGAAAAGATACGCAGTATTTT
CASSFLSGRGKDTQYF
>TRBV6-5|TRBJ1-2|-|14|TRBD1
TGTGCCAGCAGTTTGCGGACAGGGTCGAATGGCTACACCTTC
CASSLRTGSNGYTF
>TRBV11-2|TRBJ1-1|-|17|-
TGTGCCAGCAGCCCCTTAGGTAGAGGAGCTTTTAACACTGAAGCTTTCTTT
CASSPLGRGAFNTEAFF
>TRBV11-2|TRBJ1-2|-|16|-
TGTGCCAGCAGCCGCGGCGTGGGGGGCGCGGCCTATGGCTACACCTTC
CASSRGVGGAAYGYTF
>TRBV30|TRBJ2-2|-|13|-
TGTGCCTGGCGCAGGGGGGGCACCGGGGAGCTGTTTTTT
CAWRRGGTGELFF
>TRBV29-1|TRBJ1-6|-|13|TRBD1
TGCAGCGTTGTAGAGGGGGCAAATTCACCCCTCCACTTT
CSVVEGANSPLHF
>TRBV29-1|TRBJ1-2|-|14|-
TGCAGCGTTGAAGAAGGGAGCCGGGTAGGGGGCTACACCTTC
CSVEEGSRVGGYTF
>TRBV10-3|TRBJ1-1|-|12|-
TGTGCCATCAGGGGACAAGACACTGAAGCTTTCTTT
CAIRGQDTEAFF
>TRBV14|TRBJ1-2|-|14|-
TGTGCCAGCAGCGCCCTCCGGAGCCCCGGGGGCTACACCTTC
CASSALRSPGGYTF
>TRBV5-4|TRBJ1-2|-|13|TRBD1
TGTGCCAGCAGCTTGATAACAGGGACAGTCTACACCTTC
CASSLITGTVYTF
>TRBV9|TRBJ2-1|-|16|-
TGTGCCAGCAGCCCTTCCCCGGACGGAGGATACAATGAGCAGTTCTTC
CASSPSPDGGYNEQFF
>TRBV5-6|TRBJ1-3|-|15|TRBD1
TGTGCCAGCAGCACGACAGGGGCTGCTGGAAACACCATATATTTT
CASSTTGAAGNTIYF
>TRBV7-6|TRBJ1-4|-|17|TRBD1
TGTGCCAGCAGCTTAGTGTCAGGGGGCATAGCTGATGAAAAACTGTTTTTT
CASSLVSGGIADEKLFF
>TRBV9|TRBJ1-1|-|15|TRBD1
TGTGCCAGCAGCGCCCGGGACAGCGGGAACACTGAAGCTTTCTTT
CASSARDSGNTEAFF
>TRBV3-1/TRBV3-2|TRBJ1-5|-|15|-
TGTGCCAGCAGCCAAGATCGGGGGTTATGGCAGCCCCAGCATTTT
CASSQDRGLWQPQHF
>TRBV24-1|TRBJ2-2|-|13|-
TGTGCCACCATGCCTGCGAACACCGGGGAGCTGTTTTTT
CATMPANTGELFF
>TRBV28|TRBJ1-1|-|13|-
TGTGCCAGCAGGTTACAGGGTAGGTCTGAAGCTTTCTTT
CASRLQGRSEAFF